These 24 T cell receptor beta chains originate from one sample sequenced in a study of blood T cell repertoires in COVID-19. Profiling relied on immunoSEQ multiplex PCR, and the TCRdb table lists in-frame clones only, not all of them. This sample carries approximately 270,000 clones, 65% to 85% of them seen once, and the ten largest clones take approximately 14%. Source material: peripheral blood. The source is a person aged 70 to 85 with COVID-19, enrolled during active disease.

This clone was found a few times. The V and J genes are TRBV4-3 and TRBJ1-2, with D perhaps TRBD1 (6 bases). Germline CDR1 is LGHNA and CDR2 is YSLEER. The CDR3 loop spans 17 amino acids. V dropped 0 bases and J dropped 0 bases, with 14 bases sitting between them. CDR3 in DNA: TGCGCCAGCAGCCAAGACACACCGGGACACGCTAACTATGGCTACACCTTC. Translated: CASSQDTPGHANYGYTF.

This clone was picked up a small number of times. V is TRBV7-2 and J is TRBJ1-2; no clear D gene. CDR1 is SGHTA and CDR2 is FQGNSA in the germline V gene. Trimming took 5 bases from V and 5 from J, leaving 15 bases between them. The CDR3 has 14 amino acids. In DNA, the CDR3 is TGTGCCAGCAGCCTGATGGGCGCCGGATATGGCTACACCTTC. Its translation: CASSLMGAGYGYTF. The entire variable domain, with the rest obtained from reference TRBV7-2 and TRBJ1-2, is as follows: GAGVSQSPSNKVTEKGKDVELRCDPISGHTALYWYRQSLGQGLEFLIYFQGNSAPDKSGLPSDRFSAERTGGSVSTLTIQRTQQEDSAVYLCASSLMGAGYGYTFGSGTRLTVV.

The J gene is TRBJ2-1, the V gene TRBV5-1; D ambiguous. V gave up 3 bases and J gave up 5 bases, with 15 bases separating them. CDR1 SGHRS and CDR2 YFSETQ come from the germline V gene. The CDR3 spans 15 residues. The CDR3 here is CASSYSLAEHNEQFF. CDR3 in DNA: TGCGCCAGCAGCTACTCTCTTGCGGAGCACAATGAGCAGTTCTTC.

The rearrangement uses TRBV19 and TRBJ2-2, with D hard to call. The CDR3 is 15 residues long. V was trimmed by 10 bases and J by 4 bases, leaving 19 bases between them. The V gene's germline CDR1 is LNHDA and CDR2 SQIVND (reference sequence). The CDR3 DNA is TGTGCCACTCAAGTCCGTCAAGCCGTCACCGGGGAGCTGTTTTTT. It codes for CATQVRQAVTGELFF. Together with reference TRBV19 and TRBJ2-2, the CDR3 gives the full variable domain: DGGITQSPKYLFRKEGQNVTLSCEQNLNHDAMYWYRQDPGQGLRLIYYSQIVNDFQKGDIAEGYSVSREKKESFPLTVTSAQKNPTAFYLCATQVRQAVTGELFFGEGSRLTVL.

This clone has only one observation. This chain links TRBV3-1 (or the pseudogene TRBV3-2) with TRBJ1-2; the D gene is possibly TRBD1 (6 bases). The CDR3 totals 14 residues. CDR1 and CDR2 (germline): LGHDT, YNNKEL (reference sequence). Trimming removed 4 bases from V and 0 bases from J, with 9 bases in between. CDR3 region: CASSRTEANYGYTF. The DNA of the CDR3 is TGTGCCAGCAGCCGGACAGAAGCTAACTATGGCTACACCTTC.

The chain joins TRBV7-9 to TRBJ2-5; TRBD1 matches at 7 bases. The CDR3 has 15 amino acids. CDR1 SEHNR and CDR2 FQNEAQ come from the germline V gene (reference sequence). After removal of 5 bases from V and 4 bases from J, the junction contained 10 bases not matched to a gene. The CDR3 DNA is TGTGCCAGCAGCGAGCGACAGGGTATCAGAGAGACCCAGTACTTC. This codes for CASSERQGIRETQYF.

The chain is built from TRBV5-8 and TRBJ2-5, with D possibly TRBD1 on 5 matching bases. The germline V gene encodes CDR1 SGHTS and CDR2 YDEGEE. Trimming cost V 0 bases and J 1 base, with 10 bases left between them. CDR3 length equals 15 residues. CDR3 in DNA: TGTGCCAGCAGCTTGGGGGTCGACAGCCAAGAGACCCAGTACTTC. This gives the protein CASSLGVDSQETQYF.

V is TRBV18 and J is TRBJ2-2, with D possibly matching TRBD1 (5 bases). Trimming took 4 bases from V and 3 from J, leaving 12 bases between them. Germline assignment: CDR1 KGHSH and CDR2 LQKENI. CDR3 length: 15 residues. The CDR3 DNA sequence: TGTGCCAGCTCACGGACAAACCGCGACACCGGGGAGCTGTTTTTT. Translating it yields CASSRTNRDTGELFF.

This chain uses TRBV7-9 with TRBJ1-4, with D perhaps TRBD1 (5 bases). V lost 1 base, J lost 8 bases, and 8 bases lay in between. Germline values: CDR1 SEHNR, CDR2 FQNEAQ (reference sequence). This CDR3 has 13 amino acids. CDR3 region: CASSLGGREKLFF. CDR3 DNA sequence: TGTGCCAGCAGCTTAGGGGGCCGGGAAAAACTGTTTTTT.

The rearrangement joins TRBV4-2 to TRBJ1-2, with TRBD1 identical over 7 bases. V was clipped by 0 bases and J by 3 bases; unmatched bases: 7. CDR1 is LGHNA, CDR2 YNFKEQ, per germline. The CDR3 runs to 16 residues. The CDR3: CASSQDSGQFDYGYTF. CDR3 coding DNA: TGTGCCAGCAGCCAAGATTCGGGACAGTTTGACTATGGCTACACCTTC.

V gene TRBV4-3 combines with J gene TRBJ1-4, with TRBD1 matching 7 bases. This CDR3 region has 17 residues. Germline V gene lookup returns CDR1 LGHNA and CDR2 YSLEER. Trimming cost V 1 base and J 7 bases; bases outside gene matches: 12. DNA of the CDR3: TGCGCCAGCAGCCAAGGAGAGGACCGGGACAGCCCTGAAAAACTGTTTTTT. Encoded protein: CASSQGEDRDSPEKLFF.

The rearrangement uses TRBV4-1 and TRBJ2-5, with D unresolved. The germline CDR1 and CDR2 sequences are MGHRA and YSYEKL. This CDR3 is built from 16 residues. Between the trimmed V and J ends, which lost 2 bases and 2 bases, there was a span of 15 bases. The CDR3 is CASSQNARFKQETQYF. CDR3 in DNA: TGCGCCAGCAGCCAAAACGCTAGGTTCAAACAAGAGACCCAGTACTTC.

V is TRBV27 and J is TRBJ1-4; no clear D. The CDR3 length is 14 residues. Trimming removed 6 bases at V and 5 bases at J, with 13 bases between. CDR1 is MNHEY, CDR2 SMNVEV, per germline (reference sequence). The CDR3 DNA follows: TGTGCCAGCAGCCCTCACGGAGTCAATGAAAAACTGTTTTTT. This encodes CASSPHGVNEKLFF.

This clone came up a few times. The rearrangement joins TRBV4-1 to TRBJ2-7, with 10 bases lining up with TRBD1. The ends lost 2 bases at V and 5 bases at J; junction bases unmatched: 9. The CDR3 runs 16 residues. Germline-derived CDR1 and CDR2 are MGHRA and YSYEKL. The CDR3 protein is CASSQFPGQGSDEQYF. DNA of the CDR3: TGCGCCAGCAGCCAATTCCCGGGACAGGGGTCGGACGAGCAGTACTTC.

V and J are TRBV7-2 and TRBJ2-1, with D possibly TRBD2 on 5 matching bases. This CDR3 comprises 15 residues. Looked up from germline, CDR1 is SGHTA and CDR2 is FQGNSA. Trimming cost V 1 base and J 0 bases, with 7 bases left between them. The CDR3 sequence: CASSLVGSSYNEQFF. In DNA, the CDR3 is TGTGCCAGCAGCTTAGTTGGGAGCTCCTACAATGAGCAGTTCTTC.

With regard to this clone: The sample holds other DNA sequences that translate to the same CDR3. J is TRBJ1-2 and V is TRBV12-3 or TRBV12-4, with unresolved D. V was shortened by 6 bases and J by 0 bases, with 8 bases between the two germline ends. The CDR3 has 13 amino acids. Here the CDR3 reads CASSLGANYGYTF. CDR3 DNA sequence: TGTGCCAGCAGCCTCGGGGCTAACTATGGCTACACCTTC.

The rearrangement joins TRBV24-1 to TRBJ2-1; 10 bases fit TRBD2. The CDR3 covers 20 residues. Per germline, CDR1 KGHDR and CDR2 SFDVKD. With 5 bases clipped from V and 0 bases from J, the junction kept 15 bases outside the gene matches. CDR3 sequence reads: CATSAHSASGGLSSYNEQFF. The DNA of the CDR3 is TGTGCCACCAGTGCCCACTCGGCTAGCGGGGGCCTGAGCTCCTACAATGAGCAGTTCTTC.

As for this clone: In the same sample, other DNA sequences code for this CDR3. This rearrangement joins TRBV28 to TRBJ1-5; 9 bases map to TRBD1. J gave up 3 bases and V 1 base, and 1 base lay outside the gene matches. The CDR3 is 15 residues long. Germline V gene sequence: CDR1 MDHEN, CDR2 SYDVKM. The CDR3 here is CASSLLQGANQPQHF. The CDR3 nucleotides read TGTGCCAGCAGTTTATTACAGGGGGCCAATCAGCCCCAGCATTTT. The full variable domain, rest sourced from reference TRBV28 and TRBJ1-5, is DVKVTQSSRYLVKRTGEKVFLECVQDMDHENMFWYRQDPGLGLRLIYFSYDVKMKEKGDIPEGYSVSREKKERFSLILESASTNQTSMYLCASSLLQGANQPQHFGDGTRLSIL.

This clone was seen more than once but under ten times. This chain's CDR3 is CASSKLTHGDTQYF. The CDR3, as DNA: TGTGCCAGCAGCAAACTAACCCACGGCGATACGCAGTATTTT. The chain has TRBV28 and TRBJ2-3, with D uncertain. Germline assignment: CDR1 MDHEN and CDR2 SYDVKM. This CDR3 is built from 14 residues. Between the trimmed V and J ends, which lost 6 bases and 6 bases, there was a span of 16 bases.

The rearrangement uses TRBV6-6 and TRBJ1-4, with unresolved D. Germline CDR1 reads MNHNY; CDR2 reads SVGAGI (reference sequence). The V end lost 2 bases, the J end lost 8 bases, and 6 bases lay between the germline ends. The CDR3 extends over 12 amino acids. DNA of the CDR3: TGTGCCAGCAGTTACGTGGGCGAAAAACTGTTTTTT. It yields the protein CASSYVGEKLFF.

V usage is TRBV28 and J usage is TRBJ1-5, with 9 positions matching TRBD1. J was trimmed by 3 bases and V by 4 bases; bases with no gene match: 7. Germline-derived CDR1 and CDR2 are MDHEN and SYDVKM. The CDR3 has 16 residues. CDR3 nucleotides: TGTGCCAGCAGTTCAATGGGACAGGGCGTCAATCAGCCCCAGCATTTT. It yields the protein CASSSMGQGVNQPQHF.

Only a few counts were recorded for this clone. The chain recombines TRBV10-3 with TRBJ1-6, with a weak D call TRBD1 (5 bases). V dropped 10 bases and J dropped 4 bases, with 17 bases sitting between them. The CDR3 runs 15 residues. Per the germline V gene, CDR1 is ENHRY and CDR2 is SYGVKD. CDR3: CATRGVGTYNSPLHF. The CDR3 DNA reads as TGTGCCACCCGGGGGGTCGGTACTTATAATTCACCCCTCCACTTT.

The chain recombines TRBV5-1 with TRBJ2-3, with 15 positions matching TRBD2. Trimming removed 3 bases from V and 0 bases from J; junction bases left unmatched: 8. The germline V gene encodes CDR1 SGHRS and CDR2 YFSETQ. The CDR3 runs 19 residues. Written as DNA, the CDR3 is TGCGCCAGCAGCTCGGGACTAGCGGGGGGTACCACTAGCACAGATACGCAGTATTTT. Protein sequence: CASSSGLAGGTTSTDTQYF.

The V call is TRBV5-4, the J call TRBJ2-2, with 9 bases matching TRBD2. The CDR3 covers 16 residues. V lost 4 bases, J lost 2 bases, and 6 bases stayed unmatched. The V gene's germline CDR1 is SGHNT and CDR2 YYREEE (reference sequence). CDR3 region: CASSIPAGGNTGELFF. CDR3 nucleotide sequence: TGTGCCAGCAGCATCCCAGCGGGAGGAAACACCGGGGAGCTGTTTTTT.